One sample yielded the 23 T cell receptor beta chains listed below, sequenced in a study of quantifying T cell responses using KT2 cells. The wider study: cDNA was made from DNase-treated RNA using alpha and beta constant primers.

An oligo carrying a UMI was ligated to the cDNA 3' end. First-round PCR used about 4 cycles and beta primers RC1.1 and RC1.2 covering TRBC1 and TRBC2. TCRdb ran MiXCR on the UMI-ligation and nested PCR reads and lists one entry per CDR3 protein. This table has some 48,000 distinct CDR3 sequences, under 14% appearing once. The source material was PBMCs spiked with cells of the T cell clone KT2. The receptor set was obtained from a human donor.

The chain combines TRBV30 with TRBJ2-5; TRBD2 matches 7 bases. This CDR3 comprises 12 residues. CDR1 and CDR2 from the germline V gene are GTSNPN and SVGIG (reference sequence). The trim removed 4 bases at V and 1 base at J, leaving 0 bases unmatched. The CDR3 DNA reads TGTGCCTGGACTAGCGGCCAAGAGACCCAGTACTTC. Residues: CAWTSGQETQYF.

The chain couples TRBV2 to TRBJ2-1, with D possibly TRBD2 on 5 matching bases. CDR1 is SNHLY, CDR2 FYNNEI, per germline. Trimming stripped 7 bases from V and 9 bases from J, with 13 bases between. This CDR3 is 12 amino acids long. The CDR3 region has the DNA TGTGCCAGCATAGCGACTCCCCTTGAGCAGTTCTTC. This sequence encodes CASIATPLEQFF.

This chain uses TRBV3-1 with TRBJ2-1; no clear D. CDR3 length: 12 residues. V was cut by 0 bases and J by 9 bases, with 6 bases left in between. Germline V gives CDR1 LGHDT, CDR2 YNNKEL (reference sequence). The DNA for the CDR3 is TGTGCCAGCAGCCAAGATAAGAGTGAGCAGTTCTTC. Translating gives CASSQDKSEQFF.

Concerning this clonotype itself: A read error may be the cause here, since a much bigger clone is one base away. The V gene is TRBV29-1, the J gene TRBJ1-1; D unresolved. V was trimmed by 5 bases and J by 5 bases, leaving 18 bases between them. CDR1 and CDR2 from the germline V gene are SQVTM and ANQGSEA. The CDR3 totals 14 residues. The CDR3 nucleotides read TGCAGCGTTCGACCGGCAGCCACTAAAACTGAAGCTTTCTTT. Translating gives CSVRPAATKTEAFF.

In its sample, this clonotype was seen many times. The chain carries TRBV3-1 and TRBJ2-5, with 7 bases lining up with TRBD1. Germline CDR1 is LGHDT and CDR2 is YNNKEL (reference sequence). The CDR3 contains 13 residues. V shed 5 bases, J shed 5 bases, and the junction held 5 bases outside the gene matches. DNA of the CDR3: TGTGCCAGCAGCGGAGCAGGGGGTGAGACCCAGTACTTC. Translated, it gives CASSGAGGETQYF.

This clonotype came up many times. V and J are TRBV6-1 and TRBJ2-5; D may be TRBD1 or TRBD2 (5 bases each). This CDR3 is 14 amino acids long. V lost 4 bases and J lost 3, with 12 bases in between. The V gene's germline CDR1 is MNHNS and CDR2 SASEGT. The chain's CDR3 is CASSAGTAKETQYF. Written as DNA, the CDR3 is TGTGCCAGCAGTGCCGGGACGGCGAAAGAGACCCAGTACTTC.

This clonotype was detected only a few times. The chain links TRBV7-9 to TRBJ1-1; D is uncertain. The CDR3 length is 14 residues. V gave up 3 bases and J gave up 4 bases, with 12 bases separating them. Germline values: CDR1 SEHNR, CDR2 FQNEAQ (reference sequence). The CDR3: CASSFFTEATEAFF. Written as DNA, the CDR3 is TGTGCCAGCAGCTTTTTCACGGAAGCCACTGAAGCTTTCTTT.

This chain joins TRBV29-1 and TRBJ1-2; no reliable D call. CDR1 SQVTM and CDR2 ANQGSEA come from the germline V gene. CDR3 length: 13 amino acids. V lost 5 bases and J 4 bases, leaving 14 bases between the germline ends. The CDR3: CSVRRSGAYGYTF. CDR3 sequence (DNA): TGCAGCGTTCGAAGGAGCGGTGCCTATGGCTACACCTTC. Full variable domain (missing parts from reference TRBV29-1 and TRBJ1-2): SAVISQKPSRDICQRGTSLTIQCQVDSQVTMMFWYRQQPGQSLTLIATANQGSEATYESGFVIDKFPISRPNLTFSTLTVSNMSPEDSSIYLCSVRRSGAYGYTFGSGTRLTVV.

V gene TRBV6-6 combines with J gene TRBJ1-4; a weak D match, TRBD1 (5 bases). The CDR3 runs 12 residues. The V end lost 7 bases, the J end lost 7 bases, and 10 bases lay between the germline ends. Per germline, CDR1 MNHNY and CDR2 SVGAGI (reference sequence). CDR3 protein: CASMRGGEKLFF. The CDR3 bases are TGTGCCAGCATGAGGGGCGGTGAAAAACTGTTTTTT.

This clonotype was recorded many times. This chain links TRBV7-2 with TRBJ1-2, with D unresolved. Germline lookup yields CDR1 SGHTA and CDR2 FQGNSA. There are 13 residues in the CDR3. Trimming left V 8 bases short and J 0 bases short, with 10 bases between. CDR3 sequence (DNA): TGTGCCAGCTCGGAGAGGCCTAACTATGGCTACACCTTC. Its translation: CASSERPNYGYTF.

This clonotype was counted at least ten times. The chain is built from TRBV27 and TRBJ2-6, with D perhaps given as TRBD1 or TRBD2 (5 bases each). The CDR3 has 17 residues. Trimming shortened V by 5 bases and J by 0 bases, and 14 bases separated the two germline ends. Germline V lookup: CDR1 MNHEY, CDR2 SMNVEV (reference sequence). CDR3 in amino acids: CASSMGRRSSGANVLTF. CDR3 sequence (DNA): TGTGCCAGCAGTATGGGACGGAGGTCCTCTGGGGCCAACGTCCTGACTTTC.

This clonotype was seen ten or more times. This chain connects TRBV10-3 to TRBJ2-7; D not resolved. Trimming pared 3 bases from V and 5 bases from J, leaving 8 bases between. Germline V CDR1 and CDR2: ENHRY, SYGVKD. CDR3 length: 12 amino acids. The CDR3 DNA follows: TGTGCCATCAGTGACCATGGGCACGAGCAGTACTTC. Translation gives CAISDHGHEQYF.

This clonotype was seen only a few times. This sequence joins TRBV24-1 and TRBJ1-2; D not certain. The CDR3 runs 14 residues. Germline CDR1 is KGHDR and CDR2 is SFDVKD. V lost 4 bases to trimming and J lost 4 bases, with 12 bases between them. The CDR3 sequence is CATSDSALFYGYTF. CDR3 nucleotides: TGTGCCACCAGTGACAGCGCCCTATTCTATGGCTACACCTTC.

The J gene is TRBJ2-1, the V gene TRBV29-1; 12 bases are shared with TRBD2. The CDR3 is made up of 14 amino acids. Germline loops: CDR1 SQVTM, CDR2 ANQGSEA. The V gene end was trimmed by 4 bases and the J gene end by 9 bases; junction bases not matched to a gene: 7. The CDR3 reads CSVGTLAGGGEQFF. CDR3 bases: TGCAGCGTTGGGACCCTAGCGGGAGGGGGTGAGCAGTTCTTC.

This clonotype was counted a few times. V gene TRBV11-2 combines with J gene TRBJ1-4; D uncertain. Deletions cut 1 base from V and 5 bases from J, with 11 bases between. From germline, CDR1 is SGHAT and CDR2 FQNNGV. The CDR3 consists of 15 residues. The CDR3 DNA reads TGTGCCAGCAGCTTAGGGACGGCTTACAATGAAAAACTGTTTTTT. Its translation is CASSLGTAYNEKLFF.

A few counts support this clonotype. The chain has TRBV20-1 and TRBJ1-1; perhaps TRBD1 as D (6 bases). V was cut by 5 bases and J by 5 bases, with 15 bases left in between. CDR1 and CDR2 from the germline V gene are DFQATT and SNEGSKA (reference sequence). The length of the CDR3 is 13 residues. CDR3 residues: CSAPWAGATEAFF. The CDR3 DNA follows: TGCAGTGCTCCCTGGGCGGGGGCGACTGAAGCTTTCTTT.

The gene calls are TRBV7-8 and TRBJ1-1, with unresolved D. The CDR3 consists of 14 residues. Germline V lookup: CDR1 SGHVS, CDR2 FQNEAQ. Trimming stripped 1 base from V and 4 bases from J, with 10 bases between. The CDR3 nucleotides read TGTGCCAGCAGCTTAGTAGGGCAGCGCACTGAAGCTTTCTTT. It translates to CASSLVGQRTEAFF.

Only a few counts were recorded for this clonotype. V is TRBV27 and J is TRBJ2-1, with 7 bases matching TRBD1. V gave up 8 bases and J gave up 1 base; unmatched junction bases: 5. The V gene's germline CDR1 is MNHEY and CDR2 SMNVEV (reference sequence). CDR3 length equals 14 residues. CDR3 sequence (DNA): TGTGCCAGCGCTGACAGGGCGTCCTACAATGAGCAGTTCTTC. Translating it yields CASADRASYNEQFF.

This clonotype was observed a handful of times. J is TRBJ2-5 and V is TRBV18; TRBD2 matches 13 bases. Germline lookup yields CDR1 KGHSH and CDR2 LQKENI. V trimming: 4 bases; J trimming: 1 base; junction bases outside the gene matches: 3. There are 16 residues in the CDR3. CDR3 coding DNA: TGTGCCAGCTCACTCAGGACTAGCGGGAGCCAAGAGACCCAGTACTTC. Protein sequence: CASSLRTSGSQETQYF.

The table lists this clonotype with many counts. This chain links TRBV11-2 with TRBJ1-6; D gene unclear. Trimming pared 5 bases from V and 6 bases from J, leaving 14 bases between. This CDR3 is built from 15 residues. Germline CDR1 is SGHAT and CDR2 is FQNNGV. As DNA, the CDR3 is TGTGCCAGCAGCCGCGAAAGACTCCTTAATTCACCCCTCCACTTT. Translating gives CASSRERLLNSPLHF.

The chain is built from TRBV10-3 and TRBJ2-7; D may be TRBD2 (6 bases). The germline V and J ends were trimmed by 5 bases and 1 base, with 12 bases remaining between them. From germline, CDR1 is ENHRY and CDR2 SYGVKD. This CDR3 region has 14 residues. CDR3 in amino acids: CAISSSGTSYEQYF. Written as DNA, the CDR3 is TGTGCCATCAGTTCCTCCGGGACTTCCTACGAGCAGTACTTC.

This clonotype was observed a few times. The CDR3 protein is CASSYSGQGFGSGANVLTF. CDR3 nucleotide sequence: TGTGCCAGCAGTTACTCGGGTCAGGGTTTTGGGTCTGGGGCCAACGTCCTGACTTTC. The chain is built from TRBV6-5 and TRBJ2-6; D is perhaps TRBD1 (5 bases). V lost 0 bases and J 1 base, leaving 16 bases between the germline ends. The germline gives CDR1 MNHEY, CDR2 SVGAGI. CDR3 size: 19 residues.

This clonotype was found many times. This sequence joins TRBV29-1 and TRBJ2-3, with a weak D call TRBD2 (8 bases). The germline V gene encodes CDR1 SQVTM and CDR2 ANQGSEA. The length of the CDR3 is 13 residues. The V and J ends lost 5 bases and 2 bases respectively, with 11 bases between them. The CDR3 sequence: CSVREGATDTQYF. In DNA, the CDR3 is TGCAGCGTTCGGGAGGGGGCCACAGATACGCAGTATTTT.